The rows below give T cell receptor beta chains drawn from one sample of a study of T cells after yellow fever vaccination. In TCRdb, the 5' RACE reads were re-called with MiXCR into one record per CDR3 protein. The sample yields just under 600,000 distinct CDR3 sequences, about 14% seen once. The input for sequencing was PBMCs, taken on the day of the yellow fever booster vaccination. The receptors come from a man aged 25-45 years who received the YFV17D yellow fever vaccine. Both conserved end residues are part of each CDR3. The D gene is left open where the match is weak. A clone size is listed for some rows: how often the clone was seen (once, few, many), or a class if it is expanded.

clone size: -; D gene: -; J gene: TRBJ1-4; V gene: TRBV7-9; CDR3 DNA: TGTGCCAGCAGCTTGGACAGCGGAAAACTGTTTTTT; CDR3 protein: CASSLDSGKLFF
clone size: few; D gene: -; J gene: TRBJ2-3; V gene: TRBV20-1; CDR3 DNA: TGCAGTGCTAGGTGGGGCGGCACAGATACGCAGTATTTT; CDR3 protein: CSARWGGTDTQYF
clone size: -; D gene: -; J gene: TRBJ2-7; V gene: TRBV18; CDR3 DNA: TGTGCCAGCTCCCCTAACCAAGGAGGGAGGAGGGACGAGCAGTACTTC; CDR3 protein: CASSPNQGGRRDEQYF
clone size: -; D gene: TRBD2; J gene: TRBJ2-7; V gene: TRBV5-1; CDR3 DNA: TGCGCCAGCAGCTCCGGTAGTAGCGGGGTCACTTCCTACGAGCAGTACTTC; CDR3 protein: CASSSGSSGVTSYEQYF
clone size: -; D gene: -; J gene: TRBJ2-7; V gene: TRBV19; CDR3 DNA: TGTGCCAGTAGCGACGGGAGTCAGTACGAGCAGTACTTC; CDR3 protein: CASSDGSQYEQYF
clone size: -; D gene: -; J gene: TRBJ2-3; V gene: TRBV18; CDR3 DNA: TGTGCCAGCTCACCGAAGATATCGACAGAGACCACAGATACGCAGTATTTT; CDR3 protein: CASSPKISTETTDTQYF
clone size: -; D gene: TRBD2; J gene: TRBJ2-1; V gene: TRBV20-1; CDR3 DNA: TGCAGTGCTAGCCAGAGCGGGAGTAGCCATGAGCAGTTCTTC; CDR3 protein: CSASQSGSSHEQFF
clone size: few; D gene: -; J gene: TRBJ2-3; V gene: TRBV23-1; CDR3 DNA: TGCGCCAGCAGTCACGCGAGTCGAGAGGGGCGGCAGAGGGATACGCAGTATTTT; CDR3 protein: CASSHASREGRQRDTQYF
clone size: many; D gene: -; J gene: TRBJ1-5; V gene: TRBV12-3/TRBV12-4; CDR3 DNA: TGTGCCAGCAGTTTAGAACAGAGCAAGAATCAGCCCCAGCATTTT; CDR3 protein: CASSLEQSKNQPQHF
clone size: -; D gene: -; J gene: TRBJ2-5; V gene: TRBV5-6; CDR3 DNA: TGTGCCAGCAACCGGGACTTGCAAGAGACCCAGTACTTC; CDR3 protein: CASNRDLQETQYF
clone size: -; D gene: -; J gene: TRBJ1-1; V gene: TRBV13; CDR3 DNA: TGTGCCAGCAGCTATCAGAGCAGGGTTTTTGAAGCTTTCTTT; CDR3 protein: CASSYQSRVFEAFF
clone size: few; D gene: -; J gene: TRBJ2-5; V gene: TRBV2; CDR3 DNA: TGTGCCAGCACAGAAGCGACCTACGAGACCCAGTACTTC; CDR3 protein: CASTEATYETQYF
clone size: -; D gene: -; J gene: TRBJ2-6; V gene: TRBV18; CDR3 DNA: TGTGCCAGCTCACCAGACAGTGACTATGGGGCCAACGTCCTGACTTTC; CDR3 protein: CASSPDSDYGANVLTF
clone size: -; D gene: -; J gene: TRBJ1-1; V gene: TRBV29-1; CDR3 DNA: TGCAGCGTTGAAACGAGGCAGGGTGGCACTGAAGCTTTCTTT; CDR3 protein: CSVETRQGGTEAFF
clone size: -; D gene: TRBD2; J gene: TRBJ2-2; V gene: TRBV20-1; CDR3 DNA: TGCAGTGCTAGTTGGACTAGCGGGGGAGTGAACACCGGGGAGCTGTTTTTT; CDR3 protein: CSASWTSGGVNTGELFF
clone size: -; D gene: -; J gene: TRBJ2-5; V gene: TRBV18; CDR3 DNA: TGTGCCAGCTCACCAGTCAGGGGAGCCCAAGAGACCCAGTACTTC; CDR3 protein: CASSPVRGAQETQYF
clone size: -; D gene: TRBD2; J gene: TRBJ2-2; V gene: TRBV6-1; CDR3 DNA: TGTGCCAGCAGACGCGGGACTAGCGGGTTAACCGGGGAGCTGTTTTTT; CDR3 protein: CASRRGTSGLTGELFF
clone size: -; D gene: -; J gene: TRBJ2-7; V gene: TRBV3-1; CDR3 DNA: TGTGCCAGCAGCCAAGATTGGGGCGGGACCTACTACGAGCAGTACTTC; CDR3 protein: CASSQDWGGTYYEQYF
clone size: -; D gene: TRBD1; J gene: TRBJ2-1; V gene: TRBV12-3/TRBV12-4; CDR3 DNA: TGTGCCAGCAGTATCTTAACCGGGACAGTCAACAATGAGCAGTTCTTC; CDR3 protein: CASSILTGTVNNEQFF
clone size: few; D gene: -; J gene: TRBJ2-3; V gene: TRBV7-2; CDR3 DNA: TGTGCCAGCAAACTAGGAATGGCAGATACGCAGTATTTT; CDR3 protein: CASKLGMADTQYF
clone size: -; D gene: TRBD2; J gene: TRBJ2-1; V gene: TRBV5-5; CDR3 DNA: TGTGCCAGCAGCATGGGACGATCAGTTTCTAGCGGGAGGGCCAGGGGCAATGAGCAGTTCTTC; CDR3 protein: CASSMGRSVSSGRARGNEQFF
clone size: few; D gene: -; J gene: TRBJ1-1; V gene: TRBV9; CDR3 DNA: TGTGCCAGCAGCCCATCCGGGAGGGGAAATGCTTTCTTT; CDR3 protein: CASSPSGRGNAFF
clone size: few; D gene: TRBD2; J gene: TRBJ2-1; V gene: TRBV6-8; CDR3 DNA: TGTGCCAGCGGCCTTGGGACTAGCGGGAGTAATGAGCAGTTCTTC; CDR3 protein: CASGLGTSGSNEQFF